This section outlines one TCR beta chain sequence together with its context. CDR1 and CDR2 (germline): MDHEN, SYDVKM. This CDR3 is 16 amino acids long. The V end was cut by 3 bases, the J end by 4 bases, with 18 bases between. Assay used: immunoSEQ multiplex PCR; TCRdb lists only in-frame clones, some missing. The table shows over 95,000 clones, with approximately 84% occurring only once. These data come from a study of blood T cell repertoires in COVID-19. The chain is built from TRBV28 and TRBJ1-2; D is unclear. Sequenced input: peripheral blood. The source of this sequence is a woman in her sixties or seventies with acute or convalescent COVID-19. CDR3 sequence: CASSLPDNVDTYGYTF. CDR3 in DNA: TGTGCCAGCAGTTTGCCTGACAATGTCGACACCTATGGCTACACCTTC.